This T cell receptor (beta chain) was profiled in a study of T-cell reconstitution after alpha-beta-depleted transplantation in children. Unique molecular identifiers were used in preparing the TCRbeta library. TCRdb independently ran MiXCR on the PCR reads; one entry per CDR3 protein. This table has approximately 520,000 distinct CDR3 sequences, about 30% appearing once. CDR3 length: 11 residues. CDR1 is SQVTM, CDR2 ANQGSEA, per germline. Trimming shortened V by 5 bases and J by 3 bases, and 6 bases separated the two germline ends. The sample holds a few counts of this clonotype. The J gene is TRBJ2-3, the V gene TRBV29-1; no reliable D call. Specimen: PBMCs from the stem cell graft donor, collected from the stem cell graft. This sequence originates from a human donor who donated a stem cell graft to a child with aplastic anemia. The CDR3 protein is CSVTSTDTQYF. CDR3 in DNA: TGCAGCGTTACCTCAACAGATACGCAGTATTTT.